This T cell receptor beta chain was observed in a study of blood T cells in healthy people across ages. Overall study context: Capture via template switching afforded approximately one barcoded beta molecule per two T cells.

A word on this clonotype: Its antigen is currently unknown.

A second PCR of about 6 to 11 cycles used a sample-barcoded 5' primer and a J-beta primer mix. TCRdb analysed the 5' RACE reads with MiXCR anew, one entry per CDR3 protein. The sample includes 650,000 to 800,000 distinct CDR3 sequences, approximately 48% of them seen just once. Regarding the study as a whole: Diversity estimated from one million T cells was considered an underestimate. A roughly linear fall in TCR beta diversity per million T cells was seen with increasing age.

This receptor was obtained from a man in his sixties in good health. The sequenced sample was blood.

CDR3 sequence reads: CASSAGESGILANEQFF. CDR3 sequence (DNA): TGTGCCAGCAGCGCTGGAGAGAGCGGGATCCTAGCCAATGAGCAGTTCTTC. The rearrangement uses TRBV7-8 and TRBJ2-1; 7 positions match TRBD2. This CDR3 comprises 17 residues. With 5 bases clipped from V and 6 bases from J, the junction kept 16 bases outside the gene matches. Germline CDR1 SGHVS, CDR2 FQNEAQ.